This T cell receptor (beta chain) is from a study of cytomegalovirus exposure and HLA in healthy donors. Concerning this clone itself: Its target is not known.

Per germline, CDR1 MRHNA and CDR2 SNTAGT. Trimming removed 3 bases at V and 2 bases at J, with 6 bases between. The CDR3 is made up of 13 amino acids. Findings and limits, study-wide: Some highly shared sequence variants likely arose as a pipeline artifact.

Use of 60 Vbeta and 13 Jbeta primers characterized the PCR. As originally analysed: Later work found 80 million to 85 million unique TCR beta chains, with roughly 11 million shared. Measured with immunoSEQ multiplex PCR; TCRdb has only the in-frame clones, and not every one. V, J and clone size are taken as reported in that table, and D and trimming were inferred from the DNA itself. The repertoire holds 150,000 to 200,000 clones, with more than 70% as singletons. The chain combines TRBV6-4 with TRBJ2-3; possible D gene TRBD2, 6 bases. The sequencing input was PBMCs. The clonotype was recovered from a boy aged 5-17 years in good health and CMV-seronegative. The CDR3 sequence is CASSERDTDTQYF. CDR3 nucleotide sequence: TGTGCCAGCAGTGAGCGGGACACAGATACGCAGTATTTT.